This TCR beta chain was retrieved from a study of a mutant IDH1 vaccine in newly diagnosed glioma. The overall study: Beginning 4-6 weeks after radiotherapy alone, or with temozolomide cycles, vaccination took place.

There are 13 residues in the CDR3. Trimming removed 5 bases from V and 7 bases from J, with 11 bases in between. Germline CDR1 MNHNS, CDR2 SASEGT. This clone has just one count. Its specificity is unknown. Time point denoted: week 35, safety follow-up. A 20-mer mutant IDH1 peptide at 300 ug was injected subcutaneously with topical imiquimod. TCRdb keeps only in-frame clones here, not all; method: immunoSEQ multiplex PCR. The sample lists around 69,000 clones, roughly 86% occurring once. The source of this sequence is a man younger than 45 with glioma. Sequenced here: PBMCs, sampled from a glioma patient whose treatment included an IDH1 peptide vaccine. The rearrangement links TRBV6-1 to TRBJ2-2, with unresolved D. The CDR3 region has the DNA TGTGCCAGCAGTACCTTGTTGCGCGGGGAGCTGTTTTTT. Protein: CASSTLLRGELFF.